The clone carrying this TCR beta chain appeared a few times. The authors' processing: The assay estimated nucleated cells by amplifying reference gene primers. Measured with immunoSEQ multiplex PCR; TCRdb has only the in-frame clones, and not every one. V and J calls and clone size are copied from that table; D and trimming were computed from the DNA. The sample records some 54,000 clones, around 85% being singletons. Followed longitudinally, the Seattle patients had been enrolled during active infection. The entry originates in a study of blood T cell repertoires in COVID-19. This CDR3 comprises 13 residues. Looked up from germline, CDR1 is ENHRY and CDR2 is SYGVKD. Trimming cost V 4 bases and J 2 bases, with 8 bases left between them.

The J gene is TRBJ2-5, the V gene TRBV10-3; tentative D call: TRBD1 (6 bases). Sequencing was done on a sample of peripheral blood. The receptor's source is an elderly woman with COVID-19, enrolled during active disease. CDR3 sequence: CAISGGPQETQYF. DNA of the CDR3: TGTGCCATCAGTGGGGGGCCTCAAGAGACCCAGTACTTC.